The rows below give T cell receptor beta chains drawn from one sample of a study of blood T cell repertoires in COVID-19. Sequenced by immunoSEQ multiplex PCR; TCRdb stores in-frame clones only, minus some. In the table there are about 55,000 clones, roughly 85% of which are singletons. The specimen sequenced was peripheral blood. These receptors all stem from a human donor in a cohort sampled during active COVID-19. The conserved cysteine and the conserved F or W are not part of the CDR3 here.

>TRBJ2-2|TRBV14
ASSQVRGSGELF
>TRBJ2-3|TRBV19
ASTRSGRTDTQY
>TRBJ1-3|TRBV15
ATSIDMSSGNTIY
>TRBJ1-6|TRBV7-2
ASSPGLDSPLH
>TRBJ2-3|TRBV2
ASSEVRLSSTDTQY
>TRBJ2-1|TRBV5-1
ASSLGLAGPREQF
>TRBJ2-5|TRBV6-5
ASSYSHEKETQY
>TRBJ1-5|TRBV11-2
ASSQKGGFSNQPQH
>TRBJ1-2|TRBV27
ASSTRQAHGYT
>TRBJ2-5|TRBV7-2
ASSFSGAGGIETQY
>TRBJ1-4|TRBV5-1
ASSLGMGRGEKLF
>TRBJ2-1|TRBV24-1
ATSDSQGTSRVNEQF
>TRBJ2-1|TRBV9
ASSATYNEQF
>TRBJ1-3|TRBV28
ASSSHRGPGNTIY
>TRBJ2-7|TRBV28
ASSLTGKAYEQY
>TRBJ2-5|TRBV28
ASSFEGQGLKTQY
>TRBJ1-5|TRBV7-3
ASSLSRNQPQH
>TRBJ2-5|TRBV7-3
ASSQGLELRETQY
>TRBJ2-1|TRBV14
ASSQVQGKHNEQF
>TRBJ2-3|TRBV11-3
ASSLGTSGVADTQY
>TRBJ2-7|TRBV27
ASSPTVAGEQY
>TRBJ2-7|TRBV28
ASSPSGGPSYEQY
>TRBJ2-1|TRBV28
ASNPSGWDEQF
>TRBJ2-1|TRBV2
ASSLDGRVNEQF
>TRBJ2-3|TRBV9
ASSVTEQHTDTQY
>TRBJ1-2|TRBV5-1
ASSLGQGIGYT
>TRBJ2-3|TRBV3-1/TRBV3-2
ASSPVRTGGGADTQY
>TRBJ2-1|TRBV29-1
SVRTGRSYNEQF
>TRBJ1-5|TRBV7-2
ASSLTGATGQPQH
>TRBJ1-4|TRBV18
ASSPPTGNREKLF
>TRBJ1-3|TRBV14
ASSQASFSGNTIY
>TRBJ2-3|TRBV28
ASSFRGRVDTQY
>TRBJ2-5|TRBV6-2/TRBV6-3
ASSYSRDSLRETQY
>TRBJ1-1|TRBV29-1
SVRQGGSTEAF
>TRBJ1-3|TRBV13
ASSLVVPSGGTAFSGNTIY
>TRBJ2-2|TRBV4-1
ASSQDIAGLALYTGELF
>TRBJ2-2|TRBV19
ASTGQGYTGELF
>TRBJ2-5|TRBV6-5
ASGRGQGTQETQY
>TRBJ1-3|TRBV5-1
ASSLEGQGPLTGNTIY
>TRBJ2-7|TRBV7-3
ASSPLAGVRSYEQY
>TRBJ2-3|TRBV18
ASSPPGGARTDTQY
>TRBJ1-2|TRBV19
ASSKESTASWYGYT
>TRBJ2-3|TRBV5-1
ASSYNGLAGFSDTQY
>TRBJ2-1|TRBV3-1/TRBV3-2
ASGGGRAPSNEQF
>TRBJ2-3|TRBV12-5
ASGLGTGTDTQY
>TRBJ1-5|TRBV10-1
ASIRTGAFTYSNQPQH